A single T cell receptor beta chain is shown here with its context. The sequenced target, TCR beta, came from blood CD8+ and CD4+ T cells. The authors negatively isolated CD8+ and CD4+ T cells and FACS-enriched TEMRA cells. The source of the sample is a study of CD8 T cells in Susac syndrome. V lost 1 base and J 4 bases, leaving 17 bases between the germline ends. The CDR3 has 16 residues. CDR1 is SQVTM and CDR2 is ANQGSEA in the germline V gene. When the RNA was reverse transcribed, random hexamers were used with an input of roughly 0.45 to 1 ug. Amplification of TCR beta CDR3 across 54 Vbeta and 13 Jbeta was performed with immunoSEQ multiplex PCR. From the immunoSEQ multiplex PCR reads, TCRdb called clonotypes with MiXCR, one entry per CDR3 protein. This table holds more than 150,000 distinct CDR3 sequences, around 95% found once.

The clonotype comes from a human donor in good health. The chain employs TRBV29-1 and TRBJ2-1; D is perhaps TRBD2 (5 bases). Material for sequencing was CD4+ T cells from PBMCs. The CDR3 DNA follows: TGCAGCGTTGAAGTGGTGGACTCCCCGTTTTACAATGAGCAGTTCTTC. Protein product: CSVEVVDSPFYNEQFF.